The present T cell receptor beta chain was sequenced within a study of human T cells and chemical hapten exposure. This clonotype was seen repeatedly, ten times or more. Its antigen remains unknown. Study conclusions and caveats: Those TCRs sitting above 1 in 1000 frequency stayed the same with DPC sensitization. Alopecia in all donors means immunity may differ from healthy individuals.

The time point denotes: pre-sensitization, week 0. Noted treatment: therapeutic diphenylcyclopropenone sensitization with weekly scalp DPC. This CDR3 has 13 amino acids. Trimming cost V 7 bases and J 4 bases; bases outside gene matches: 4. Germline CDR1 and CDR2: MDHEN and SYDVKM. MiXCR, applied by TCRdb to the RACE reads, yields one record per CDR3 protein. The profile shows about 180,000 distinct CDR3 sequences, nearly 30% of them singletons. The sample in question was whole blood, obtained in connection with sensitization to the hapten diphenylcyclopropenone (DPC). The TCR sequence derives from a woman between 25 and 40 years old with alopecia areata. Some clones in this sample may be carry-over from other donors' samples. This rearrangement joins TRBV28 to TRBJ1-2, with 9 bases fitting TRBD1. CDR3 DNA sequence: TGTGCCAGCAAGACAGGGGGAAGCTATGGCTACACCTTC. This translates into CASKTGGSYGYTF.